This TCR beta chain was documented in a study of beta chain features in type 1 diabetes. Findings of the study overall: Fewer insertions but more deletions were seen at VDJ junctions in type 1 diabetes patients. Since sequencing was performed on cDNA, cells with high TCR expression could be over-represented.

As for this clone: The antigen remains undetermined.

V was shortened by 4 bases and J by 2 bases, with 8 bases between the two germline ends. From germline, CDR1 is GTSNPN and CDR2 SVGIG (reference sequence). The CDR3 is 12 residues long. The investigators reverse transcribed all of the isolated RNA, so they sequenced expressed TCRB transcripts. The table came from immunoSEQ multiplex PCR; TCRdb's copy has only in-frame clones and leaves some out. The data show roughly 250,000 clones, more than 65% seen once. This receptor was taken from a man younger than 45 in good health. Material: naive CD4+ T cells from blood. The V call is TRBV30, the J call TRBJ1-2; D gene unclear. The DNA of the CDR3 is TGTGCCTGGACGGCAGTCAACTATGGCTACACCTTC. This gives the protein CAWTAVNYGYTF.